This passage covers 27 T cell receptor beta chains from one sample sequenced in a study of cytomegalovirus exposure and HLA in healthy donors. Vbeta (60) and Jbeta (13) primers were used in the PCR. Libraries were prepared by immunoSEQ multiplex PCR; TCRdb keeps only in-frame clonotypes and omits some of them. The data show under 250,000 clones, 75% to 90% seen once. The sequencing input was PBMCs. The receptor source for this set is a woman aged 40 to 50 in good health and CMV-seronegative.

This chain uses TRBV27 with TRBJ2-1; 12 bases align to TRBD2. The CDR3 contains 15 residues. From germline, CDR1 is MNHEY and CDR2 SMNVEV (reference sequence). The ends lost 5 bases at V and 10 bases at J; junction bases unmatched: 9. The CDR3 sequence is CASSDPGTSGPEQFF. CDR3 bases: TGTGCCAGCAGTGACCCCGGGACTAGCGGGCCAGAGCAGTTCTTC.

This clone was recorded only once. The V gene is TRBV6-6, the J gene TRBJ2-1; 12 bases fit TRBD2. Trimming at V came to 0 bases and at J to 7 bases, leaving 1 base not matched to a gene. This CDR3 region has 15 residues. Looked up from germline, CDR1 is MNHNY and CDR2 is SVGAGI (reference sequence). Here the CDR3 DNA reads TGTGCCAGCAGTTACTCGACTAGCGGGAGTAATGAGCAGTTCTTC. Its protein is CASSYSTSGSNEQFF.

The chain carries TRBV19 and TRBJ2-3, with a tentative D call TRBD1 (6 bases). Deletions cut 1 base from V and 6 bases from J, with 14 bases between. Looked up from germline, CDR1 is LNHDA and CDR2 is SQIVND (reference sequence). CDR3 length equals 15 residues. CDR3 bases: TGTGCCAGTAGTATAGGCGTTGGGGGCAGGGATACGCAGTATTTT. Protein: CASSIGVGGRDTQYF. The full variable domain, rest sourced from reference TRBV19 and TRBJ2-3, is DGGITQSPKYLFRKEGQNVTLSCEQNLNHDAMYWYRQDPGQGLRLIYYSQIVNDFQKGDIAEGYSVSREKKESFPLTVTSAQKNPTAFYLCASSIGVGGRDTQYFGPGTRLTVL.

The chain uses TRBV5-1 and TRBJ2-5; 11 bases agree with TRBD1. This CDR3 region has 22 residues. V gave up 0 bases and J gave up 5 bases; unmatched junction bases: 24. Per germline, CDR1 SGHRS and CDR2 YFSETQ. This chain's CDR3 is CASSLDTDRGLPSGASLETQYF. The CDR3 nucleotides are TGCGCCAGCAGCTTGGACACGGACAGGGGGCTTCCTAGCGGAGCCTCTTTGGAGACCCAGTACTTC.

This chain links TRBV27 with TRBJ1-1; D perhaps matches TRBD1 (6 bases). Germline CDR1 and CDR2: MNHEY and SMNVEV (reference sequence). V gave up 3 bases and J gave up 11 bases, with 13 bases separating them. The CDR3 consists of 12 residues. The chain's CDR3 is CASSFIQGVAFF. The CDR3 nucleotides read TGTGCCAGCAGTTTCATACAGGGTGTCGCTTTCTTT.

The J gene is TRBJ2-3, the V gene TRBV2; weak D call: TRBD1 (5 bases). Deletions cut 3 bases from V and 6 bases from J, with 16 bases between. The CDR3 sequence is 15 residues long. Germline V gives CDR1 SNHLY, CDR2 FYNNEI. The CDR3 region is CASSELPIGADTQYF. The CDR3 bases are TGTGCCAGCAGTGAGCTTCCGATTGGGGCGGATACGCAGTATTTT.

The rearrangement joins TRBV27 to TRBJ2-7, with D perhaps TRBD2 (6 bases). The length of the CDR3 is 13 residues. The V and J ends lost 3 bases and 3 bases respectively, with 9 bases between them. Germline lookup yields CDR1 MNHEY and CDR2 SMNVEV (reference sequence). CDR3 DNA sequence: TGTGCCAGCAGTTTGGGGACTCGCTACGAGCAGTACTTC. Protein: CASSLGTRYEQYF.

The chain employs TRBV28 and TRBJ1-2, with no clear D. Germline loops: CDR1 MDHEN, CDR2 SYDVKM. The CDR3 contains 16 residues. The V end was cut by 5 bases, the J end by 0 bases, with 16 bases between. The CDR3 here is CASSPWQEPSNYGYTF. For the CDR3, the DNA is TGTGCCAGCAGTCCATGGCAGGAACCCTCTAACTATGGCTACACCTTC.

The CDR3 region is CASRRQGTSNQPQHF. The CDR3, as DNA: TGTGCCAGCAGAAGACAGGGGACAAGCAATCAGCCCCAGCATTTT. V usage is TRBV2 and J usage is TRBJ1-5; 8 nucleotides align to TRBD1. The J segment lost 1 base and the V segment lost 6 bases, leaving 5 bases of the junction unmatched. The CDR3 totals 15 residues. Germline V gene sequence: CDR1 SNHLY, CDR2 FYNNEI.

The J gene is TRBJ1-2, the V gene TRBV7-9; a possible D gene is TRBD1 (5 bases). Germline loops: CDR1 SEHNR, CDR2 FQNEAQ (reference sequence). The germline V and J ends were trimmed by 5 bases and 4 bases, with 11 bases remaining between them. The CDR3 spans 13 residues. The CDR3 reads CASSAGLLYGYTF. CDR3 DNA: TGTGCCAGCAGCGCGGGACTCCTCTATGGCTACACCTTC.

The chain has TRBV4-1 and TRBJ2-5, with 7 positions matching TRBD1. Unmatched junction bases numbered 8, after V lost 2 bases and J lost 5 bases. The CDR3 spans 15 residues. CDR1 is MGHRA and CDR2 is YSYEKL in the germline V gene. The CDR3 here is CASSQLTGLRETQYF. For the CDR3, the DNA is TGCGCCAGCAGCCAACTGACAGGGTTACGGGAGACCCAGTACTTC.

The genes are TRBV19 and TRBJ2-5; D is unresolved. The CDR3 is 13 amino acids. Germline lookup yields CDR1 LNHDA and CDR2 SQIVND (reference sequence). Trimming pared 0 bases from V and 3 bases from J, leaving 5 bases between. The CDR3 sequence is CASSIDPEETQYF. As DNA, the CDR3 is TGTGCCAGTAGTATAGATCCCGAAGAGACCCAGTACTTC.

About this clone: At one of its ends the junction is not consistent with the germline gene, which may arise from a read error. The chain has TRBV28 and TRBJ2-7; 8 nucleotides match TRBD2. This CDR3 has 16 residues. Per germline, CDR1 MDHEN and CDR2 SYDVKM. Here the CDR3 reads CASNLPTGTSSYEQYF. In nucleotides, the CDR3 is TGTGCCAGCAATTTACCTACCGGGACTAGCTCCTACGAGCAGTACTTC.

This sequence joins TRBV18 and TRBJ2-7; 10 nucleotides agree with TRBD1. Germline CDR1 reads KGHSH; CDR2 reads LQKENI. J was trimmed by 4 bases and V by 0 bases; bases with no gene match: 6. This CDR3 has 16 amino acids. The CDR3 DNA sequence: TGTGCCAGCTCACCACCTTTGGGACAGGGGTTGTACGAGCAGTACTTC. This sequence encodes CASSPPLGQGLYEQYF.

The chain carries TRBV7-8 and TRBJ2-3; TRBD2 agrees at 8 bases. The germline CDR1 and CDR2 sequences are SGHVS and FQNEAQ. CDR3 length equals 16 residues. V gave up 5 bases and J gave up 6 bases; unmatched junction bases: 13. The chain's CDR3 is CASSPNGRALSDTQYF. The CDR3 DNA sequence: TGTGCCAGCAGCCCCAACGGGAGGGCCCTGTCGGATACGCAGTATTTT.

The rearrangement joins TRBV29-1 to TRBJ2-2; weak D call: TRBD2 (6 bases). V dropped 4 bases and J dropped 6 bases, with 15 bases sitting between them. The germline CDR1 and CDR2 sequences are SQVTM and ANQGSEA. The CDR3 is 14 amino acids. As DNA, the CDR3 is TGCAGCGTTGGGGAGCTAGGAGGGTCCGGGGAGCTGTTTTTT. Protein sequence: CSVGELGGSGELFF.

As DNA, the CDR3 is TGTGCCATCAGTGAGGGGGAGGACTATGGCTACACCTTC. As protein: CAISEGEDYGYTF. The chain uses TRBV10-3 and TRBJ1-2; no clear D gene. The CDR3 length is 13 residues. Between the trimmed V and J ends, which lost 2 bases and 3 bases, there was a span of 7 bases. The germline V gene encodes CDR1 ENHRY and CDR2 SYGVKD.

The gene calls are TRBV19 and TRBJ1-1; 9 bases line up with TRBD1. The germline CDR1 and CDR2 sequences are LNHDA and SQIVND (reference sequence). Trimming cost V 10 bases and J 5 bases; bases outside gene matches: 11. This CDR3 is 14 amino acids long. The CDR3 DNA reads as TGTGCCACGTATACGGGGACAGGGATAACTGAAGCTTTCTTT. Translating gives CATYTGTGITEAFF.

The CDR3 DNA reads TGTGCCAGCAGCTCTCGGACTAGGAGCTACAATGAGCAGTTCTTC. Translated, it gives CASSSRTRSYNEQFF. V is TRBV5-4 and J is TRBJ2-1; 7 nucleotides align to TRBD2. This CDR3 contains 15 residues. CDR1 SGHNT and CDR2 YYREEE come from the germline V gene (reference sequence). Germline trimming cut 3 bases from V and 3 bases from J; bases unmatched to any gene: 6.

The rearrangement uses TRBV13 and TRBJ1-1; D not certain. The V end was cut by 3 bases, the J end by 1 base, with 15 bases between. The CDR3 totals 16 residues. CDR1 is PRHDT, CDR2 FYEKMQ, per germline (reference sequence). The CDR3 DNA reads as TGTGCCAGCAGCTTGGAGGGTCTCCCCTCGAACACTGAAGCTTTCTTT. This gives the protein CASSLEGLPSNTEAFF.

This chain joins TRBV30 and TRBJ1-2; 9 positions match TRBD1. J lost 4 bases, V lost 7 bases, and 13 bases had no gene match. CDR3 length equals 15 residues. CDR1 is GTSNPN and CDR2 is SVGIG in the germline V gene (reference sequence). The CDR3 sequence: CASLERDRVIYGYTF. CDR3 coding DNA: TGTGCCTCCCTTGAGCGGGACAGGGTGATCTATGGCTACACCTTC.

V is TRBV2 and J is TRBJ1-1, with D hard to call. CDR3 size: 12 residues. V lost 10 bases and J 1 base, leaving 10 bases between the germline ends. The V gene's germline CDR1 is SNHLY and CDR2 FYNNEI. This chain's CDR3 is CATRRENTEAFF. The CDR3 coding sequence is TGTGCCACACGACGGGAGAACACTGAAGCTTTCTTT.

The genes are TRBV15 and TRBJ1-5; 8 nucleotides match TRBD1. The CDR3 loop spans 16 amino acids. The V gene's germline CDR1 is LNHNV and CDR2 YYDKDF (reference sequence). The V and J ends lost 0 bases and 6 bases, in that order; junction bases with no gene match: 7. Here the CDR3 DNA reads TGTGCCACCAGCAGAGATTGGGGGACAGGACCTCAGCCCCAGCATTTT. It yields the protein CATSRDWGTGPQPQHF. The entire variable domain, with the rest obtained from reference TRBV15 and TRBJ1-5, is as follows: DAMVIQNPRYQVTQFGKPVTLSCSQTLNHNVMYWYQQKSSQAPKLLFHYYDKDFNNEADTPDNFQSRRPNTSFCFLDIRSPGLGDTAMYLCATSRDWGTGPQPQHFGDGTRLSIL.

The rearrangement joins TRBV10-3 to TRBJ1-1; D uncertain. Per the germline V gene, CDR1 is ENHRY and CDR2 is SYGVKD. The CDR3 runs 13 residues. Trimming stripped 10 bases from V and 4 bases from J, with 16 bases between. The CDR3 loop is CATYDPRGTEAFF. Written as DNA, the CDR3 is TGTGCCACCTACGACCCTCGAGGCACTGAAGCTTTCTTT.

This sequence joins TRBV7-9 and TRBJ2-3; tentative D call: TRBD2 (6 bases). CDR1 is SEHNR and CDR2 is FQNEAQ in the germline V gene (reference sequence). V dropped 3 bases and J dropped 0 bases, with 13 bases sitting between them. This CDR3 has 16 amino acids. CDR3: CASSLTEGPSTDTQYF. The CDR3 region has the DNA TGTGCCAGCAGCTTGACGGAGGGACCGAGCACAGATACGCAGTATTTT.

Here the CDR3 reads CAWSVRDEQFF. CDR3 DNA: TGTGCCTGGAGTGTACGGGATGAGCAGTTCTTC. This rearrangement joins TRBV30 to TRBJ2-1; D unclear. The CDR3 runs 11 residues. CDR1 is GTSNPN and CDR2 is SVGIG in the germline V gene (reference sequence). Trimming pared 0 bases from V and 8 bases from J, leaving 5 bases between.

The CDR3 DNA follows: TGTGCCAGCAGTGAATATTGGGACAGATATAGCAATCAGCCCCAGCATTTT. This translates into CASSEYWDRYSNQPQHF. The chain carries TRBV2 and TRBJ1-5; 7 nucleotides match TRBD1. The length of the CDR3 is 17 residues. With 2 bases clipped from V and 0 bases from J, the junction kept 7 bases outside the gene matches. The germline gives CDR1 SNHLY, CDR2 FYNNEI. Full variable domain (missing parts from reference TRBV2 and TRBJ1-5): EPEVTQTPSHQVTQMGQEVILRCVPISNHLYFYWYRQILGQKVEFLVSFYNNEISEKSEIFDDQFSVERPDGSNFTLKIRSTKLEDSAMYFCASSEYWDRYSNQPQHFGDGTRLSIL.